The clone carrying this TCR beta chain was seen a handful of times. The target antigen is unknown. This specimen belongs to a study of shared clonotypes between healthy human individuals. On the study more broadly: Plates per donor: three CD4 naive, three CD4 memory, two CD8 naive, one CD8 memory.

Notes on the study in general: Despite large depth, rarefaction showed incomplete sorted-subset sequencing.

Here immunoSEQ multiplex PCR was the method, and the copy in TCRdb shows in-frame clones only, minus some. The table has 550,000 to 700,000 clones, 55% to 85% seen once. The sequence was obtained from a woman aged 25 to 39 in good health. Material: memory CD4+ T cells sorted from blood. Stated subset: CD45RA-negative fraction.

This CDR3 is CASSPRTGGDNQPQHF. The CDR3 nucleotides read TGTGCCAGCAGCCCCAGAACAGGGGGTGACAATCAGCCCCAGCATTTT. This chain uses TRBV28 with TRBJ1-5; 8 bases align to TRBD1. The V and J ends lost 6 bases and 3 bases, in that order; junction bases with no gene match: 10. The V gene's germline CDR1 is MDHEN and CDR2 SYDVKM. The CDR3 is 16 residues long.